The clone carrying this T cell receptor beta chain was found a few times. The sample is drawn from a study of T cell repertoires in cytomegalovirus infection. As for the study in general: Both a matching HLA type and CMV infection were indicated by public TCR beta signatures.

TCRdb re-analysed the reads in MiXCR, keeping a single row per CDR3 protein. The sample contains some 700,000 distinct CDR3 sequences, less than 40% of which appear only once. This clonotype originated in a human donor in good health (CMV status not recorded). Some clones in this sample may be carry-over from other donors' samples. Sequencing was done on a sample of PBMCs.

The CDR3: CASSLTGSQETQYF. The CDR3 region has the DNA TGTGCCAGCAGCTTAACGGGGAGCCAAGAGACCCAGTACTTC. V gene TRBV5-6 combines with J gene TRBJ2-5; maybe TRBD2 (5 bases). The CDR3 contains 14 residues. Looked up from germline, CDR1 is SGHDT and CDR2 is YYEEEE. Deletions cut 2 bases from V and 1 base from J, with 9 bases between.